This TCR beta chain was captured in a study of T cell responses to AZD1222 COVID-19 vaccine. Clones were read by immunoSEQ multiplex PCR, and TCRdb kept only the in-frame ones, dropping some. The repertoire holds some 140,000 clones, with 90% to 95% as singletons. Doses given second, at about 4 or about 12 weeks, were pooled. Findings and caveats of the study: It was only a handful of AZD1222 recipients who were seropositive at baseline. Once two AZD1222 doses were given, Spike-specific TCR breadth and depth went up. Donors were largely white British and mainly female; clonal diversity was possibly underestimated.

CDR3 length equals 11 residues. Germline-derived CDR1 and CDR2 are LNHDA and SQIVND (reference sequence). V was cut by 4 bases and J by 9 bases, with 7 bases left in between. Of note for this clone: As yet, its antigen is unknown.

This receptor was taken from an adult who received the AZD1222 COVID-19 vaccine. The source material was peripheral blood, sampled 28 days after the second AZD1222 dose. This sequence joins TRBV19 and TRBJ1-3; D is ambiguous. CDR3 in DNA: TGTGCCAGTAGTAGCCGAAGCACCATATATTTT. It codes for CASSSRSTIYF.